This TCR beta chain was recovered during a study of CD8 T cells in ankylosing spondylitis. Broader study findings: Made up of fewer than 10 highly homologous variants, a TCR beta motif appeared characteristic of ankylosing spondylitis blood. Significantly higher representation of disease-linked clones was reported for matched ankylosing spondylitis synovial fluid.

With 5 bases removed from V and 5 bases from J, the gap between germline ends came to 19 bases. The CDR3 extends over 16 amino acids. From germline, CDR1 is MNHEY and CDR2 SVGEGT. Concerning this clonotype itself: The antigen is not known.

MiXCR, applied by TCRdb to the 5' RACE reads, yields one record per CDR3 protein. Of 300,000 to 350,000 distinct CDR3 sequences detected, 11% appear once; the ten largest clones hold 9.1%. The source material was blood, either unsorted or a sorted T cell fraction (not recorded which). The receptor was isolated from a female donor with ankylosing spondylitis or in good health (not recorded which). The rearrangement uses TRBV6-2 or TRBV6-3 and TRBJ1-5, with TRBD1 as a possible D gene (6 bases). The CDR3: CASSAAGADRYQPQHF. The CDR3 bases are TGTGCCAGCAGTGCCGCGGGGGCGGATCGTTATCAGCCCCAGCATTTT.